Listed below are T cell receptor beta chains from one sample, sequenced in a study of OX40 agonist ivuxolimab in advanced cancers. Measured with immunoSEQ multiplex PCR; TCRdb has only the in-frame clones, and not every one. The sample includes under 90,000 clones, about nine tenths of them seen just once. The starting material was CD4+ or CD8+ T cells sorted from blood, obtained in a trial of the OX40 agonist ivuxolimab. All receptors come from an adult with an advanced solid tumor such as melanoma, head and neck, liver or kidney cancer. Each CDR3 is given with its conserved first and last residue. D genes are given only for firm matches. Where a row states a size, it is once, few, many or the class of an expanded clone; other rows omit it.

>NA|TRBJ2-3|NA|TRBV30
CAWSDGSSTDTQYF
TGTGCCTGGAGTGACGGGTCCAGCACAGATACGCAGTATTTT
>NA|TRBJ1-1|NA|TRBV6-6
CASSYFLQGLVTEAFF
TGTGCCAGCAGTTACTTTTTGCAGGGTCTGGTAACTGAAGCTTTCTTT
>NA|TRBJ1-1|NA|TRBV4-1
CASSQEVRREIAFF
TGCGCCAGCAGCCAAGAAGTACGTAGAGAAATAGCTTTCTTT
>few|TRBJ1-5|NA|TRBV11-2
CASSLDGAWEPQHF
TGTGCCAGCAGCTTAGATGGGGCGTGGGAGCCCCAGCATTTT
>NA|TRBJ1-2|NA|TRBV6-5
CASSSNRVGYTF
TGTGCCAGCAGTTCGAACAGGGTTGGCTACACCTTC
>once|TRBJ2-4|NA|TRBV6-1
CASSGSSIQYF
TGTGCCAGCAGTGGTAGCAGCATTCAGTACTTC
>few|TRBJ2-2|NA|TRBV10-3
CAIRASDTGELFF
TGTGCCATCAGGGCCAGCGACACCGGGGAGCTGTTTTTT
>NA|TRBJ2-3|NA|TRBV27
CASSLAGYRTDTQYF
TGTGCCAGCAGTTTAGCCGGCTACCGCACAGATACGCAGTATTTT
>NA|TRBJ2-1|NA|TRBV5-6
CASSFLGEYNEQFF
TGTGCCAGCAGCTTCCTGGGGGAGTACAATGAGCAGTTCTTC
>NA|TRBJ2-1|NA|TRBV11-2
CASSLGRSGLNNEQFF
TGTGCCAGCAGCTTAGGCCGGAGCGGCCTCAACAATGAGCAGTTCTTC
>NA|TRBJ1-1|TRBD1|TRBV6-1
CASSGGTGNTEAFF
TGTGCCAGCAGTGGGGGGACAGGGAACACTGAAGCTTTCTTT
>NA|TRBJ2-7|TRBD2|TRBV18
CASSAGTTTYEQYF
TGTGCCAGCTCAGCCGGGACTACAACCTACGAGCAGTACTTC
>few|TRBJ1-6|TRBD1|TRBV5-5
CASSLYWTGDSPLHF
TGTGCCAGCAGCCTGTATTGGACAGGGGATTCACCCCTCCACTTT
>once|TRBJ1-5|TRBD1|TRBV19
CASQNGQGGQPQHF
TGTGCCAGCCAAAATGGACAGGGGGGGCAGCCCCAGCATTTT
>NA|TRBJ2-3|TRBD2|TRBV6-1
CASRVGGGTDTQYF
TGTGCCAGCAGAGTAGGCGGGGGGACAGATACGCAGTATTTT
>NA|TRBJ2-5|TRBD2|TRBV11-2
CASSPPQRSGAQETQYF
TGTGCCAGCAGCCCTCCTCAGAGGAGCGGGGCCCAAGAGACCCAGTACTTC
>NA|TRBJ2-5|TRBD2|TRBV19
CASRGRAGVQETQYF
TGTGCCAGTAGAGGAAGGGCGGGGGTTCAAGAGACCCAGTACTTC
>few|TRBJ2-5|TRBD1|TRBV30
CAWNRGLWETQYF
TGTGCCTGGAACAGGGGGCTTTGGGAGACCCAGTACTTC
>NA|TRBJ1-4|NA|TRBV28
CASRDSTNEKLFF
TGTGCCAGCAGGGACTCAACTAATGAAAAACTGTTTTTT
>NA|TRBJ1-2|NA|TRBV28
CASSSLGYGYTF
TGTGCCAGCAGCTCCCTGGGCTATGGCTACACCTTC
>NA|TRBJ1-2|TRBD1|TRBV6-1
CASNLNRGYGYTF
TGTGCCAGCAACTTAAACAGGGGCTATGGCTACACCTTC
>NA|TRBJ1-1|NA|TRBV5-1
CASAGGGSTEAFF
TGCGCCAGCGCCGGGGGGGGCAGCACTGAAGCTTTCTTT
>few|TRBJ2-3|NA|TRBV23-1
CASSPTHRRGRWDTQYF
TGCGCCAGCAGTCCCACTCACCGACGGGGGAGGTGGGATACGCAGTATTTT
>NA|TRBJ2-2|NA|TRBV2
CAGRGQPNTGELFF
TGTGCCGGCCGGGGACAACCGAACACCGGGGAGCTGTTTTTT
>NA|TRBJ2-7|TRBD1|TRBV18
CASSPGTGAADEQYF
TGTGCCAGCTCACCCGGGACAGGGGCGGCAGACGAGCAGTACTTC
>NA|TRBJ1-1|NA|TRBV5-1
CASSLTGYSTEAFF
TGCGCCAGCAGCTTAACAGGGTATAGCACTGAAGCTTTCTTT
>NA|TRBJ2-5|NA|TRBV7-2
CASSPPRGLRETQYF
TGTGCCAGCAGCCCCCCTCGGGGGCTTAGAGAGACCCAGTACTTC
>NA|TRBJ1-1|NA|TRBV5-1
CASSLAPGNTEAFF
TGCGCCAGCAGCTTGGCCCCAGGGAACACTGAAGCTTTCTTT
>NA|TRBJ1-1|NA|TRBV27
CASSSQGNTEAFF
TGTGCCAGCAGTTCCCAGGGGAACACTGAAGCTTTCTTT
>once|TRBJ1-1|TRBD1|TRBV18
CASSQRAGGFSEAFF
TGTGCCAGCTCACAAAGGGCAGGGGGCTTTAGTGAAGCTTTCTTT
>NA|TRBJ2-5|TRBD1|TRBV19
CASSPLRQGGGETQYF
TGTGCCAGTAGTCCCCTGCGACAGGGTGGAGGAGAGACCCAGTACTTC
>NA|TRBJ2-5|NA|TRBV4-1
CASSPRNLGETQYF
TGCGCCAGCAGCCCCCGTAACCTCGGGGAGACCCAGTACTTC
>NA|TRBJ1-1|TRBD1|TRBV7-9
CASSRGTANTEAFF
TGTGCCAGCAGCAGGGGGACAGCGAACACTGAAGCTTTCTTT
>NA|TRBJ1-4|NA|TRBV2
CASSGRSGNEKLFF
TGTGCCAGCAGTGGGAGGAGTGGCAATGAAAAACTGTTTTTT
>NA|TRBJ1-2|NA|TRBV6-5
CASSTGNYGYTF
TGTGCCAGCAGCACAGGCAACTATGGCTACACCTTC